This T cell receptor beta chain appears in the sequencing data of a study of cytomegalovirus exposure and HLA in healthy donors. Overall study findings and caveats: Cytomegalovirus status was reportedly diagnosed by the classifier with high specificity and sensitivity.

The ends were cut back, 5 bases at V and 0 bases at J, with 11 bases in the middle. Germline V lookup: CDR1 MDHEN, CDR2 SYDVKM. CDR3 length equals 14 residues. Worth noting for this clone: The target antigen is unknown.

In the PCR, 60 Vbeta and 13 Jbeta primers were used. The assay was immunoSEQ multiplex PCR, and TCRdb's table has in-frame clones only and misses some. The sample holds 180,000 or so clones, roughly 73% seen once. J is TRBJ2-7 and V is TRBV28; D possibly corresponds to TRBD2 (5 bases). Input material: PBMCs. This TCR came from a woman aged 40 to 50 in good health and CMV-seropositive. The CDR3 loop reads CASSGDYRSYEQYF. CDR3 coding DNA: TGTGCCAGCAGTGGAGACTACCGCTCCTACGAGCAGTACTTC.